This entry features one T cell receptor (beta chain) sequence. Its antigen is not identified. This entry comes from a study of T cell responses to AZD1222 COVID-19 vaccine. Study results and caveats: Spike-specific TCR breadth and depth were elevated following two AZD1222 doses. Close to half of all spike-specific TCRs reportedly target regions of the variants that are unmutated. Baseline seropositivity occurred in only a handful of AZD1222 recipients.

Trimming took 5 bases from V and 4 from J; bases not matched to a gene: 8. Germline-derived CDR1 and CDR2 are ENHRY and SYGVKD. CDR3 size: 15 residues. The table came from immunoSEQ multiplex PCR; TCRdb's copy has only in-frame clones and leaves some out. The repertoire holds over 100,000 clones, with 75% to 90% as singletons. The V gene is TRBV10-3, the J gene TRBJ2-3; 8 nucleotides line up with TRBD2. The starting material was peripheral blood, obtained 28 days after the second AZD1222 dose. The sequence derives from an adult who received the AZD1222 COVID-19 vaccine. The CDR3 DNA is TGTGCCATCAGTCTTCGAGCGGGGGCGGCAGATACGCAGTATTTT. Its protein is CAISLRAGAADTQYF.